Listed here are 4 T cell receptor beta chains from one sample, sequenced in a study of T cell repertoires in cytomegalovirus infection. A single record per CDR3 protein comes from TCRdb applying MiXCR to the reads. This sample has about 150,000 distinct CDR3 sequences, with about a sixth found just once. The specimen sequenced was CD8+ T cells from PBMCs. The receptors derive from a human donor in good health (CMV status not recorded). Some clones in this sample may be carry-over from other donors' samples.

J is TRBJ2-1 and V is TRBV5-6; D is unresolved. The CDR3 length is 18 residues. Germline V CDR1 and CDR2: SGHDT, YYEEEE. Trimming cost V 0 bases and J 3 bases, with 19 bases left between them. CDR3 in amino acids: CASSLVGFRSRDYNEQFF. The CDR3 nucleotides are TGTGCCAGCAGCTTGGTTGGGTTCCGATCTAGGGACTACAATGAGCAGTTCTTC.

This clonotype was observed a single time. This sequence joins TRBV27 and TRBJ2-7; D is unresolved. Trimming cost V 4 bases and J 5 bases, with 12 bases left between them. In germline, CDR1 is MNHEY, CDR2 SMNVEV (reference sequence). CDR3 length: 13 residues. The CDR3 coding sequence is TGTGCCAGCAGTTCGCCAGCCTCTGACGAGCAGTACTTC. This gives the protein CASSSPASDEQYF.

This clonotype showed up just a few times. V gene TRBV28 combines with J gene TRBJ2-1; 13 bases align to TRBD2. Trimming removed 5 bases from V and 4 bases from J; junction bases left unmatched: 14. The CDR3 covers 19 residues. The germline gives CDR1 MDHEN, CDR2 SYDVKM. The CDR3 reads CASSPDSVLAGGVYNEQFF. As DNA, the CDR3 is TGTGCCAGCAGTCCGGACTCGGTACTAGCGGGGGGGGTTTACAATGAGCAGTTCTTC.

This clonotype has only a few counts. The V call is TRBV7-3, the J call TRBJ1-2; 11 bases match TRBD1. Germline V CDR1 and CDR2: SGHTA, FQGTGA. V lost 5 bases and J lost 4; bases outside the gene matches: 9. The CDR3 length is 16 residues. The CDR3 here is CASSRGTGGEVYGYTF. CDR3 nucleotide sequence: TGTGCCAGCAGCCGCGGGACAGGGGGGGAAGTCTATGGCTACACCTTC.